The clone carrying this TCR beta chain has only one observation. This sample stems from a study of T cell changes during pregnancy in multiple sclerosis. The protocol was immunoSEQ multiplex PCR, while the TCRdb copy is restricted to in-frame clones and leaves out a portion. The sample has 50,000 or so clones, almost 95% seen once. The length of the CDR3 is 14 residues. Trimming took 0 bases from V and 6 from J; bases not matched to a gene: 3. CDR1 is SGHRS, CDR2 YFSETQ, per germline. This clonotype was sampled from a female donor with multiple sclerosis, enrolled in a pregnancy study. The starting material was CD4+ T cells from peripheral blood mononuclear cells, obtained in the third trimester of pregnancy. This chain joins TRBV5-1 and TRBJ2-1; 7 bases agree with TRBD1. The CDR3 DNA reads as TGCGCCAGCAGCTTGGGACAGGGTATCAATGAGCAGTTCTTC. As protein: CASSLGQGINEQFF.